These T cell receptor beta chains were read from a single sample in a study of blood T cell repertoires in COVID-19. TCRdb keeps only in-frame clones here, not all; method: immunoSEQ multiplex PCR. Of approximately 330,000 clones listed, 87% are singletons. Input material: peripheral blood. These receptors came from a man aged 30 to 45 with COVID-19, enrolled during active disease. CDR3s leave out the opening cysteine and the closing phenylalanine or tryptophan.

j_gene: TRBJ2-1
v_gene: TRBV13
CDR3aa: ASSFGLLAYNEQF

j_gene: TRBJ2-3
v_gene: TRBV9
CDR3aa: ASSERGDRAPDTQY

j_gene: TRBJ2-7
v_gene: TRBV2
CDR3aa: ASSLQGDIAYEQY

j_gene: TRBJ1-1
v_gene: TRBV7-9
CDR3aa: ASSLAGHLNTEAF

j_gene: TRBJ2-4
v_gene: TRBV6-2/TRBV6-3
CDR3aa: ASSYISGSMNIQY

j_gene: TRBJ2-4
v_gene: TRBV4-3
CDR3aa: ASSQETGKGAKNIQY

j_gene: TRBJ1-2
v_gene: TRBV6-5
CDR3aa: ASGLRPERDGYT

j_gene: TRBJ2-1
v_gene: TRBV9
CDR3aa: ASSVAFRGVEQF

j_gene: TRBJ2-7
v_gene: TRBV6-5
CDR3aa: ASPGGGRRAYEQY

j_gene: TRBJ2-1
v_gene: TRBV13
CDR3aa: ASSLSPLTGGTYNEQF

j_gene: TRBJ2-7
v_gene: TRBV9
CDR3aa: ASSVTGTASSYEQY

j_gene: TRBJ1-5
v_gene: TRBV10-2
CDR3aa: ASTGTDLGNQPQH

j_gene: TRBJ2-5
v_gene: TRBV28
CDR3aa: ASSLGGREETQY

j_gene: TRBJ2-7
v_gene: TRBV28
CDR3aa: ASSESGTGNYEQY

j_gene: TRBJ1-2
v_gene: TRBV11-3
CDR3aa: ASSRGGTSPYGYT

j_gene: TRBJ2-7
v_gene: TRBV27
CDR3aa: ASSLTSLSYEQY

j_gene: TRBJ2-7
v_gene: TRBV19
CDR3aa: ASNSLSRTLRGGHTYEQY

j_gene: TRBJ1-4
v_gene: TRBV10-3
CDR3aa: AISPTGGNEKLF

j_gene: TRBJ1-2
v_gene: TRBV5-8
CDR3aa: ASTGQLNYGYT

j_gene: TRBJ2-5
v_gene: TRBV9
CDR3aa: ASSHRTGLLGQETQY

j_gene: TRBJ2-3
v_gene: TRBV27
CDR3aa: ASSPYTGKDTDTQY

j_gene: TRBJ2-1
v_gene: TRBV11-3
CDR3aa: ASSPYSGGAGNEQF

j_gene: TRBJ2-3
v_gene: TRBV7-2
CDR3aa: ASSPRGQARDTQY

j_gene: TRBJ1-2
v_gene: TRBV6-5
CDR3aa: ASSYFRSRGYGYT

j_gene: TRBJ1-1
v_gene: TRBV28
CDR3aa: ASSPQQGPEAF

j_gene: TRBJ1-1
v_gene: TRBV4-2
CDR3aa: ASSQEKEWGMGTEAF

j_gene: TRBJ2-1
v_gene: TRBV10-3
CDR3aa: AISSGRAGF

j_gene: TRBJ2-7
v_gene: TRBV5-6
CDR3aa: ASSLGWDRPYEQY

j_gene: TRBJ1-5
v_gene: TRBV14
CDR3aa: ASSQVEQSNQPQH

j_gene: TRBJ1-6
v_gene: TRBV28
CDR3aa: ASSPAAISPLH

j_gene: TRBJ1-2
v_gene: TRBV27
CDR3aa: ASSLSQGGGYT

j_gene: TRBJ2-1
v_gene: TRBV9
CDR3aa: ASSGAGGTYNEQF

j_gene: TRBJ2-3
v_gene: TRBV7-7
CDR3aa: ASSLNPWREGTDTQY

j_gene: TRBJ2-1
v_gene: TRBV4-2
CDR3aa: ASSQGDRRTGRNEQF

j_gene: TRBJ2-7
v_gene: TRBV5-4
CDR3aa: ASSSSSGKDEQY

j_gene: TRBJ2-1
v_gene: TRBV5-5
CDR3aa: ASSLGGGAVNEQF

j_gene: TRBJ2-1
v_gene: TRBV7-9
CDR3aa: ASSPKLAGGNNEQF

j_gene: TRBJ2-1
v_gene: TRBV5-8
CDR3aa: ASSSRGHKQF

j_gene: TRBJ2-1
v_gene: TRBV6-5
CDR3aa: ASRHESRDLQKQF

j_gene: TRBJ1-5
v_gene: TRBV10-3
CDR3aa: AISDRGHQPQH

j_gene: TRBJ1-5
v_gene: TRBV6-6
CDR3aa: ASSYSHGGSNQPQH

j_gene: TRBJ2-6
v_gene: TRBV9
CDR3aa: ASSSYSLFSGANVLT

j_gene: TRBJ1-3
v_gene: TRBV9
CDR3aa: ASSPRGLRGAGNTIY

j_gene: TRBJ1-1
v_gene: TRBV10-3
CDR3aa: ATLSRQGRTEAF

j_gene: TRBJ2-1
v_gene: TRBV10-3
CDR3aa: AISEVTGLEQF

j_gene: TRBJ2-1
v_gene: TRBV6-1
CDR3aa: ASSEPGGSYNEQF

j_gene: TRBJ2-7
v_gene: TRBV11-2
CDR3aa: ASSPGAYEQY